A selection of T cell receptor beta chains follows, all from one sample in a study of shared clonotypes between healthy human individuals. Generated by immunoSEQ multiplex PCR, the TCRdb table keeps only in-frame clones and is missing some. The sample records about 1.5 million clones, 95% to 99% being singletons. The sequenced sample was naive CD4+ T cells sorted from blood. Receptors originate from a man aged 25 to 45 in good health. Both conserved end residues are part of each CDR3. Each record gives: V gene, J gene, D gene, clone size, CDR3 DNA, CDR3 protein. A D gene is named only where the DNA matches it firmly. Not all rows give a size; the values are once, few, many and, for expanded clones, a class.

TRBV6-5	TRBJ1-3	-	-	TGTGCCAGCAGTTACTCGGGAGACAGCTCTGGAAACACCATATATTTT	CASSYSGDSSGNTIYF
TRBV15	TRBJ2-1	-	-	TGTGCCACCAGCATCAGCTCCTACAATGAGCAGTTCTTC	CATSISSYNEQFF
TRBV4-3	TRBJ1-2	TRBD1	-	TGCGCCAGCAGCCAAGGGGAGGACAGGTTCTATGGCTACACCTTC	CASSQGEDRFYGYTF
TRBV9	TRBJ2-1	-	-	TGTGCCAGCAGCGTAGACCTAGGGTCCAAGGGACGTGATGAGCAGTTCTTC	CASSVDLGSKGRDEQFF
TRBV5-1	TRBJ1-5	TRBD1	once	TGCGCCAGCAGCCACGGGACAGGGGGTAATCAGCCCCAGCATTTT	CASSHGTGGNQPQHF
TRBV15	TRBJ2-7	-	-	TGTGCCACCAGCAGAGATCGAGGTCAATCCTACGAGCAGTACTTC	CATSRDRGQSYEQYF
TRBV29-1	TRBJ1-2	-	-	TGCAGCGTTGAGAGACAGGCTAACTATGGCTACACCTTC	CSVERQANYGYTF
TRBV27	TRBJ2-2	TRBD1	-	TGTGCCAGCAGTTCCGGGACAGGGGGTATCACCGGGGAGCTGTTTTTT	CASSSGTGGITGELFF
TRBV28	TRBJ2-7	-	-	TGTGCCAGCAGTCTCTATTACAGGGCCGACGAGCAGTACTTC	CASSLYYRADEQYF
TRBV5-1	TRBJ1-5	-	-	TGCGCCAGCAGCTTGGGTGACAGGCAGCCCCAGCATTTT	CASSLGDRQPQHF
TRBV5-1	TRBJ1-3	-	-	TGCGCCAGCAGGACCGAAGGTTCTGGAAACACCATATATTTT	CASRTEGSGNTIYF
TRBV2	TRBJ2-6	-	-	TGTGCCAGCCGGGGACTCCGCTCTGGGGCCAACGTCCTGACTTTC	CASRGLRSGANVLTF
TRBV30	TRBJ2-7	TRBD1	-	TGTGCCTGGAGTAGCCGGGACAGGGGGGCTTCGCAGTACTTC	CAWSSRDRGASQYF
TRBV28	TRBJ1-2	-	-	TGTGCCAGCTCGTCTAGGGGCGGCTATGGCTACACCTTC	CASSSRGGYGYTF
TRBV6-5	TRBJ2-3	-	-	TGTGCCAGCAGGGCCCCGGGAAGCACAGATACGCAGTATTTT	CASRAPGSTDTQYF
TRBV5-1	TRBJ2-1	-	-	TGCGCCAGCAGCTTGGACTCTTCCAATGAGCAGTTCTTC	CASSLDSSNEQFF
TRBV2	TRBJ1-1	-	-	TGTGCCAGCAACGGGGGGCGAACTTACACTGAAGCTTTCTTT	CASNGGRTYTEAFF
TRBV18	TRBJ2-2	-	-	TGTGCCAGCTCAACCGAAATGGGTCCCGGGGAGCTGTTTTTT	CASSTEMGPGELFF
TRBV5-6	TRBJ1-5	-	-	TGTGCCAGCAGCTTCCAGGGTAGTCAGCCCCAGCATTTT	CASSFQGSQPQHF
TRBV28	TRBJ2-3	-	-	TGTGCCAGCGGTAGCCTAGCTGGAGATACGCAGTATTTT	CASGSLAGDTQYF
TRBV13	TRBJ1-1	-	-	TGTGCCAGCAGTCAAAATTCGGGAGTGAACACTGAAGCTTTCTTT	CASSQNSGVNTEAFF
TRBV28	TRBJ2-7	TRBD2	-	TGTGCCAGCAGTTTCCGACGACTAGCGGGATCAAGCGAGCAGTACTTC	CASSFRRLAGSSEQYF
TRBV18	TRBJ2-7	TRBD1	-	TGTGCCAGCTCGCTAGGACAGGGTCCCTACGAGCAGTACTTC	CASSLGQGPYEQYF
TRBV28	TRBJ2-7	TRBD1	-	TGTGCCAGCAGGCCGACAGGGGGCTTGCCCTACGAGCAGTACTTC	CASRPTGGLPYEQYF
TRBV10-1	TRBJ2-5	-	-	TGCGCCAGCAGTGAGTCCGCTGGGACCCAGTACTTC	CASSESAGTQYF
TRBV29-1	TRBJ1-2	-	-	TGCAGCGTCCCTCACAGGGATCGGGGCTACACCTTC	CSVPHRDRGYTF
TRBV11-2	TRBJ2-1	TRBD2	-	TGTGCCAGCAGGGAGCGGGAGCCCTACAATGAGCAGTTCTTC	CASREREPYNEQFF
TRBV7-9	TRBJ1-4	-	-	TGTGCCAGCAGCTTAGATGCTGGGGGTCCCGAAAAACTGTTTTTT	CASSLDAGGPEKLFF
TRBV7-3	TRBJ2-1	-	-	TGTGCCAGCAGCCCACAGGGATTAGCGCTCTACAATGAGCAGTTCTTC	CASSPQGLALYNEQFF
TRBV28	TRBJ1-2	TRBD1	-	TGTGCCAGCAGTTTAGTAGACAGGGACTATGGCTACACCTTC	CASSLVDRDYGYTF
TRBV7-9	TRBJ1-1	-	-	TGTGCCAGCACCGAATCGGGACAACCCACTGAAGCTTTCTTT	CASTESGQPTEAFF
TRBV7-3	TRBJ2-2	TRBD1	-	TGTGCCAGCAGCTTATGGGGTCTTCCAGGGGGCCTGTTTTTT	CASSLWGLPGGLFF
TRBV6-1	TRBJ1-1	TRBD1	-	TGTGCCAGCAGCCGGGACAGAATCACTGAAGCTTTCTTT	CASSRDRITEAFF
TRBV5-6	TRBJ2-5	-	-	TGTGCCAGCAGCCTCCAGGGGGGGAAAGAGACCCAGTACTTC	CASSLQGGKETQYF
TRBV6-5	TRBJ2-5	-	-	TGTGCCAGCAGTTTTAAAGAAACCCAGTACTTC	CASSFKETQYF
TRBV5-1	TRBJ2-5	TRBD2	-	TGCGCCAACCCGACTAGCGGGAGTCCTGAGACCCAGTACTTC	CANPTSGSPETQYF
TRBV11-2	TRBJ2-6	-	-	TGTGCCAGCAGCTTAGAGCCGGGCCTGTCTGGGGCCAACGTCCTGACTTTC	CASSLEPGLSGANVLTF
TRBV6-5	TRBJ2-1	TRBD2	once	TGTGCCAGCAGTTACGCGGGAGGGCCATACAATGAGCAGTTCTTC	CASSYAGGPYNEQFF
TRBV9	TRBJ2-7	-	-	TGTGCCAGCAGCGTAGACGCCGAGCAGTACTTC	CASSVDAEQYF
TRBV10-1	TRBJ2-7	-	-	TGCGCCAGCAGAGAACAGAACTACGAGCAGTACTTC	CASREQNYEQYF